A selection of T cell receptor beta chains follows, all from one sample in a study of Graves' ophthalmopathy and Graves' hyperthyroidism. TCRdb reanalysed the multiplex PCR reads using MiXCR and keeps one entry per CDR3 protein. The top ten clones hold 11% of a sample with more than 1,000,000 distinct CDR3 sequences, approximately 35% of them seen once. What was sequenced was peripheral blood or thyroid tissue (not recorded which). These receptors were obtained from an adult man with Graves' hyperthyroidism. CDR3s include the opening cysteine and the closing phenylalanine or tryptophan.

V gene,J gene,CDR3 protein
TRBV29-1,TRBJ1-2,CSVRIGNTF
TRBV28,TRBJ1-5,CASSFRTGVQPQHF
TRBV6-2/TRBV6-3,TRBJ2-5,CASSAGTGVLGETQYF
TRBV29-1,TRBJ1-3,CSVEPTSSGNTIYF
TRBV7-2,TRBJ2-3,CASSLARDTDTQYF
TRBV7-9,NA,CASSARSSGGPQETQYF
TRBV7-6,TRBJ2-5,CASSPGQGRSETQYF
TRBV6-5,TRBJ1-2,CASGRRRGHYGYTF
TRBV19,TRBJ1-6,CASSRQDPSYNSPLHF
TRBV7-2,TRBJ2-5,CASRRTSGGARETQYF
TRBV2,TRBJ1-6,CASSVGQGHSPLHF
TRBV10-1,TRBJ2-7,CASSESTGTVQYF
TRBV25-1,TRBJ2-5,CASSAPRAGGPETQYF
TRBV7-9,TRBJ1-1,CASSFSSGTGAFF
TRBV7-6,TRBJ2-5,CASSLAEITPGPGLSQETQYF
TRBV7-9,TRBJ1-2,CASSPTEGTGYTF
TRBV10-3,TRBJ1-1,CAIRDRGADTEAFF
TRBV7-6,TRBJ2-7,CASSQGQGLSWYF
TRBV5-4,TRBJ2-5,CASSLARLAEGKETQYF
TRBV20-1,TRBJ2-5,CSAPGLAGQETQYF
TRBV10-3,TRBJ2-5,CAIKEQRETQYF
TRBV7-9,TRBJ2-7,CASSLRQGSYEQYF
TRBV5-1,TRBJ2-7,CASSRQGQGVDEQYF
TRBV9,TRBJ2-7,CASSTTGLAGYEQYF
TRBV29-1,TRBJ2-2,CSVRDGQFVTGELFF
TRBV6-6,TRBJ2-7,CASSYPGREQYF
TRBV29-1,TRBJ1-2,CSVDEGGSYTF
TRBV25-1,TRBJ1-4,CASSRRGDEKLFF
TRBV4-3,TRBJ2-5,CASSQVGVSETQYF
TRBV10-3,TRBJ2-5,CAISDYQQDIQETQYF
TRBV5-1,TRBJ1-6,CASSRGQTVNNSPLHF
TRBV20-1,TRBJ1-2,CSARDTGSRGYTF
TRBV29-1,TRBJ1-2,CSVALGGNYGYTF
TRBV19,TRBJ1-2,CASRTGVNYGYTF
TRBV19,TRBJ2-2,CASSKLAVVNTGELFF
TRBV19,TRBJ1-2,CASIGTANPNYGYTF
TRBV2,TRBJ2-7,CASSETWTASYEQYF
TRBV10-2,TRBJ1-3,CASSAMVRRNGNTMYF
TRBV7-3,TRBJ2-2,CASSLQGENTGELFF
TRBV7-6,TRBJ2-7,CASSLAEGYEQYF
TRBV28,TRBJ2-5,CASSPHLAGVGETQYF
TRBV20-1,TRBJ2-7,CSAREFGSTYF
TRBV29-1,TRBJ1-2,CSAVDPSRCYTF
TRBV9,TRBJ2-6,CASSQEQGANVLTF
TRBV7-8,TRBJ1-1,CASSPHGTGGPEAFF
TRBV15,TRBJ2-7,CATSTGTGVYEQYF
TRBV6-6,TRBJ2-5,CASSYRGQKRGQETQYF
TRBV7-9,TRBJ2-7,CASRPMGLAGVYEQYF
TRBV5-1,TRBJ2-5,CASSLSGTQETQYF
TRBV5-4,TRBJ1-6,CASRTGTQYSPLHF
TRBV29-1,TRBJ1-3,CSVEGGSSGNTIYF
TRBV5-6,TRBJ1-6,CASSVTGASPLHF
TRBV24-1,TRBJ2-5,CATSLPGLETQYF
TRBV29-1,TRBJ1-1,CSVGQGGAEAFF
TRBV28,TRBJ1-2,CASNREGQIFYGYTF